This T cell receptor beta chain was recorded in a study of early T cells in non-severe SARS-CoV-2 infection. Study-level background: Sequencing targeted bulk RNA from unsorted whole blood, leaving chains unpaired. General study findings and limits: Private and CD4 specificities were missed by VDJdb matching, which favored anti-spike CD8 responses.

Germline CDR1 LGHNA, CDR2 YNFKEQ. The CDR3 has 14 residues. V was trimmed by 1 base and J by 4 bases, leaving 9 bases between them. Individual cDNA molecules each received unique molecular identifiers attached to them. TCRdb re-called the 5' RACE reads with MiXCR, one entry per CDR3 protein. This sample has 25,000 to 30,000 distinct CDR3 sequences, with more than 4% found just once. There are many counts of this clonotype. Its specificity is unknown. The sequencing input was whole blood. The chain joins TRBV4-2 to TRBJ2-3, with D possibly being TRBD2 (5 bases). This sequence was found in an adult who was a healthcare worker with PCR-confirmed SARS-CoV-2 infection or an uninfected control (not recorded which). The CDR3 loop reads CASSQGEIADTQYF. The CDR3 DNA reads TGTGCCAGCAGCCAAGGGGAGATCGCAGATACGCAGTATTTT.